The 24 T cell receptor beta chains in this list originate from one sample, sequenced in a study of vaccination and CD4 T cells after COVID-19 (dated by TCRdb to between 2021 and 2023). The sample's treatment or condition, from its label and the paper: approximately 11-day PBMC culture with coronavirus spike peptide pools or control peptides (ViraFEST assay). The library came from PCR. Sequencing relied on an Illumina iSeq 100. DNA from cultured CD4+ T cells underwent TCR sequencing with the Oncomine TCR Beta short-read assay at the Johns Hopkins FTIC core. In-frame beta chains were kept once TCRdb had trimmed the public reads at Q25 with fastp and called clones with MiXCR. Duplicate CDR3 protein sequences are folded into a single record with the most common DNA and genes. In this sample the table shows 20,000 to 25,000 distinct CDR3 sequences, about two fifths of which occur a single time. Clones ranked in the top ten supply under 15% of the sample.

Their antigen targets remain unknown. Sequencing input: CD4+ T cells from blood, cultured in vitro. Receptors were obtained from a human donor who had recovered from COVID-19.

The chain uses TRBV10-3 and TRBJ2-7; 8 nucleotides agree with TRBD2. Looked up from germline, CDR1 is ENHRY and CDR2 is SYGVKD. CDR3 size: 14 residues. V lost 4 bases and J lost 5; bases outside the gene matches: 7. CDR3 protein: CAISGYGGVHEQYF. CDR3 DNA: TGTGCCATCAGTGGGTACGGGGGGGTACACGAGCAGTACTTC.

The gene calls are TRBV20-1 and TRBJ1-1; 7 positions agree with TRBD1. V shed 3 bases, J shed 1 base, and the junction held 5 bases outside the gene matches. The CDR3 has 14 amino acids. Germline values: CDR1 DFQATT, CDR2 SNEGSKA (reference sequence). This CDR3 reads CSASRGTANTEAFF. CDR3 in DNA: TGCAGTGCTAGTCGAGGGACAGCGAACACTGAAGCTTTCTTT.

This rearrangement joins TRBV28 to TRBJ2-3, with D perhaps TRBD2 (6 bases). This CDR3 region has 17 residues. V was trimmed by 6 bases and J by 2 bases, leaving 21 bases between them. Germline-derived CDR1 and CDR2 are MDHEN and SYDVKM. The CDR3 here is CASRQRGTAGDTDTQYF. In nucleotides, the CDR3 is TGTGCCAGCAGGCAACGCGGGACGGCCGGTGACACAGATACGCAGTATTTT.

This clonotype was picked up a small number of times. The rearrangement joins TRBV7-6 to TRBJ2-7, with D unresolved. The CDR3 totals 12 residues. Germline V gene sequence: CDR1 SGHVS, CDR2 FNYEAQ. Trimming cost V 6 bases and J 5 bases, with 11 bases left between them. The CDR3 sequence: CASSPLRNEQYF. The CDR3 nucleotides read TGTGCCAGCAGTCCTCTGCGCAACGAGCAGTACTTC.

J is TRBJ2-3 and V is TRBV11-3; TRBD2 agrees at 11 bases. This CDR3 has 20 residues. Looked up from germline, CDR1 is SGHNT and CDR2 is YENEEA. V shed 1 base, J shed 0 bases, and the junction held 12 bases outside the gene matches. The CDR3 sequence: CASSLVFGLAGQFSTDTQYF. For the CDR3, the DNA is TGTGCCAGCAGCTTAGTGTTCGGACTAGCGGGCCAATTTAGCACAGATACGCAGTATTTT.

A few counts support this clonotype. V gene TRBV20-1 combines with J gene TRBJ2-1; 16 bases fit TRBD2. The germline gives CDR1 DFQATT, CDR2 SNEGSKA (reference sequence). V was pared by 3 bases and J by 5 bases, with 1 base of the junction left unmatched. CDR3 length: 15 amino acids. The CDR3 region has the DNA TGCAGTGCTAGGGGGACTAGCGGGAGGGACAATGAGCAGTTCTTC. Translating it yields CSARGTSGRDNEQFF.

This rearrangement joins TRBV19 to TRBJ1-5, with D tentatively TRBD1 (6 bases). CDR3 length: 12 residues. V shed 6 bases and J shed 8 bases, with 11 bases lying between them. Germline V lookup: CDR1 LNHDA, CDR2 SQIVND (reference sequence). The CDR3 DNA is TGTGCCAGTAGCCCGAGACAGGAGCCCCAGCATTTT. Amino acid sequence: CASSPRQEPQHF.

This clonotype turned up a few times. The CDR3 protein is CASITQGLIMNTEAFF. The CDR3 DNA reads as TGTGCCAGCATCACACAGGGTTTAATCATGAACACTGAAGCTTTCTTT. This chain uses TRBV6-1 with TRBJ1-1, with D perhaps matching TRBD1 (6 bases). V was clipped by 7 bases and J by 0 bases, with 18 bases between them. This CDR3 is 16 amino acids long. Germline V gene data show CDR1 as MNHNS and CDR2 as SASEGT.

The count of this clonotype is one. The J gene is TRBJ2-7, the V gene TRBV6-5; maybe TRBD1 (6 bases). Germline V gene lookup returns CDR1 MNHEY and CDR2 SVGAGI. This CDR3 is built from 15 residues. V lost 2 bases to trimming and J lost 3 bases, with 14 bases between them. The CDR3 spells CASSYGQGMNYEQYF. CDR3 nucleotide sequence: TGTGCCAGCAGTTACGGCCAGGGGATGAACTACGAGCAGTACTTC.

This clonotype was detected a few times. CDR3 protein: CASSLDLNQPQHF. DNA of the CDR3: TGTGCCAGCAGCTTGGACCTCAATCAGCCCCAGCATTTT. The chain uses TRBV5-4 and TRBJ1-5; D is unclear. CDR1 is SGHNT and CDR2 is YYREEE in the germline V gene (reference sequence). CDR3 length equals 13 residues. V dropped 0 bases and J dropped 3 bases, with 4 bases sitting between them.

The gene calls are TRBV27 and TRBJ2-6; 7 bases line up with TRBD1. There are 14 residues in the CDR3. The junction had 5 bases not matched to a gene; V was cut back by 10 bases and J by 2 bases. CDR1 and CDR2 from the germline V gene are MNHEY and SMNVEV (reference sequence). Here the CDR3 reads CATRQGPGANVLTF. The CDR3 bases are TGTGCCACCAGACAGGGCCCTGGGGCCAACGTCCTGACTTTC.

This clonotype is a singleton in its sample. This chain links TRBV4-1 with TRBJ1-5, with 7 bases lining up with TRBD1. CDR1 and CDR2 (germline): MGHRA, YSYEKL. The CDR3 is 16 amino acids. The V gene end was trimmed by 2 bases and the J gene end by 6 bases; junction bases not matched to a gene: 10. CDR3 protein: CASSQHSGRGVQPQHF. The CDR3 DNA is TGCGCCAGCAGCCAACATTCAGGCAGGGGGGTTCAGCCCCAGCATTTT.

This clonotype has a handful of counts. One end of the junction fails to match germline, which may point to a read error. The chain couples TRBV11-1 to TRBJ1-1; 8 bases are shared with TRBD1. The CDR3 is made up of 15 amino acids. CDR1 and CDR2 (germline): SGHAT, FQDESV (reference sequence). This CDR3 is CASSHPGQVDTEAFF. CDR3 sequence (DNA): TGCGCCAGCAGCCATCCGGGACAGGTTGACACTGAAGCTTTCTTT.

This clonotype was seen more than once but under ten times. This chain links TRBV19 with TRBJ2-5; D not certain. This CDR3 has 15 amino acids. The ends were cut back, 1 base at V and 4 bases at J, with 13 bases in the middle. Per the germline V gene, CDR1 is LNHDA and CDR2 is SQIVND (reference sequence). The CDR3 here is CASSIGLELGETQYF. The CDR3 nucleotides are TGTGCCAGTAGTATAGGATTGGAATTAGGAGAGACCCAGTACTTC.

In DNA, the CDR3 is TGTGCCAGCAGGATGCAAAACAATCAGCCCCAGCATTTT. Translating gives CASRMQNNQPQHF. The gene calls are TRBV2 and TRBJ1-5; D not certain. V shed 6 bases and J shed 3 bases, with 9 bases lying between them. This CDR3 comprises 13 residues. Germline assignment: CDR1 SNHLY and CDR2 FYNNEI.

The sample holds a few counts of this clonotype. The chain is built from TRBV19 and TRBJ2-5; 11 bases are a match to TRBD2. V gave up 7 bases and J gave up 4 bases; unmatched junction bases: 5. In germline, CDR1 is LNHDA, CDR2 SQIVND (reference sequence). The CDR3 sequence is 14 residues long. The CDR3 DNA is TGTGCCAGTAAACCTGGACTAGCGGGAGAGACCCAGTACTTC. Its protein is CASKPGLAGETQYF. Variable domain in full (rest from reference TRBV19 and TRBJ2-5): DGGITQSPKYLFRKEGQNVTLSCEQNLNHDAMYWYRQDPGQGLRLIYYSQIVNDFQKGDIAEGYSVSREKKESFPLTVTSAQKNPTAFYLCASKPGLAGETQYFGPGTRLLVL.

This clonotype was found once. V gene TRBV6-1 combines with J gene TRBJ1-3, with 8 nucleotides matching TRBD1. Germline loops: CDR1 MNHNS, CDR2 SASEGT. This CDR3 contains 14 residues. The V and J ends lost 6 bases and 4 bases, in that order; junction bases with no gene match: 5. CDR3 residues: CASRPRQGGNTIYF. The CDR3 nucleotides read TGTGCCAGCAGACCCAGACAGGGGGGAAACACCATATATTTT.

The V gene is TRBV29-1, the J gene TRBJ1-5; D gene unclear. CDR1 and CDR2 from the germline V gene are SQVTM and ANQGSEA. V shed 3 bases and J shed 5 bases, with 2 bases lying between them. The CDR3 length is 10 residues. CDR3 DNA sequence: TGCAGCGTTGAGGATCAGCCCCAGCATTTT. Its translation is CSVEDQPQHF.

The rearrangement links TRBV10-3 to TRBJ1-5, with D unresolved. This CDR3 contains 12 residues. Looked up from germline, CDR1 is ENHRY and CDR2 is SYGVKD. V lost 6 bases, J lost 2 bases, and 5 bases lay in between. The CDR3 DNA reads TGTGCCATCAGCGTGGGCAATCAGCCCCAGCATTTT. Translated: CAISVGNQPQHF.

This chain uses TRBV28 with TRBJ1-2; 9 bases fit TRBD1. This CDR3 is built from 16 residues. J gave up 8 bases and V 6 bases, and 16 bases lay outside the gene matches. CDR1 MDHEN and CDR2 SYDVKM come from the germline V gene. The CDR3 protein is CASSPRDRAFRKGYTF. The DNA for the CDR3 is TGTGCCAGCAGCCCCCGGGACAGGGCTTTTAGAAAAGGCTACACCTTC.

This clonotype is a singleton in its sample. The V call is TRBV28, the J call TRBJ2-5; TRBD1 agrees at 10 bases. This CDR3 region has 14 residues. Germline V lookup: CDR1 MDHEN, CDR2 SYDVKM. The junction had 3 bases not matched to a gene; V was cut back by 2 bases and J by 6 bases. CDR3 in DNA: TGTGCCAGCAGTTTACTGACAGGGGGCAAGACCCAGTACTTC. Translated, it gives CASSLLTGGKTQYF.

This chain links TRBV7-2 with TRBJ1-2; 8 bases agree with TRBD1. The V segment lost 1 base and the J segment 5 bases; nucleotides outside the gene matches: 3. The germline V gene encodes CDR1 SGHTA and CDR2 FQGNSA. The CDR3 consists of 14 residues. The CDR3 here is CASSLDRGGYGYTF. In DNA, the CDR3 is TGTGCCAGCAGCTTAGACAGGGGGGGTTATGGCTACACCTTC.

Only a few counts were recorded for this clonotype. The gene calls are TRBV12-3 or TRBV12-4 and TRBJ2-5, with D unresolved. Trimming shortened V by 5 bases and J by 0 bases, and 4 bases separated the two germline ends. The CDR3 spans 12 residues. The CDR3 sequence is CASSRDQETQYF. The DNA of the CDR3 is TGTGCCAGCAGTCGTGACCAAGAGACCCAGTACTTC.

The rearrangement links TRBV28 to TRBJ2-7; 10 positions match TRBD1. Germline assignment: CDR1 MDHEN and CDR2 SYDVKM. The V and J ends lost 4 bases and 3 bases, in that order; junction bases with no gene match: 3. The CDR3 contains 14 residues. The CDR3 is CASSSTGGGYEQYF. The CDR3 nucleotides are TGTGCCAGCAGTTCGACAGGGGGCGGCTACGAGCAGTACTTC.